Sequencing of this TCR beta chain was carried out in a study of PD-1 blockade in classical Hodgkin lymphoma (TCRdb year 2020). For the wider study: Nivolumab dosing was 3 mg/kg intravenously every 2 weeks, continuing until either disease progression or unacceptable toxicity. A peripheral blood immune signature of response to PD-1 blockade in classical Hodgkin lymphoma was defined using TCR beta sequencing and CyTOF. The study at large found these results: The study was limited to a single clinical trial cohort, and causes of repertoire differences, possibly disease activity or prior therapy, remained undefined. Trial patients achieving complete response had baseline diversity similar to newly diagnosed patients, whereas partial responders and progressors had significantly lower diversity. Lower diversity was observed in patients in whom nivolumab was started less than 1 year after ASCT, and these patients were excluded from later analyses so that confounding by immune reconstitution would be avoided. Baseline TCR diversity was reported as lower in newly diagnosed patients than in healthy donors, and lower still in relapsed/refractory patients. A significant rise by C4D1 was seen in CD4+ but not CD8+ TCR diversity (p=0.0027 vs p=0.16), with the rise being most apparent in complete responders (p=0.02).

What this sample's time point label stands for: cycle 4 day 1 (C4D1), after about 6 weeks of nivolumab. Relapse after autologous stem cell transplantation had occurred in all trial patients, and cohorts A, B and C were distinguished by prior brentuximab vedotin exposure. Magnetic negative selection with a Miltenyi CD4+ T cell isolation kit was used to purify CD4+ T cells from thawed PBMCs. A total of around 59 patients with relapsed/refractory classical Hodgkin lymphoma made up the trial cohort, and each patient's best overall response was complete response, partial response or progressive disease. In the multi-cohort phase II CheckMate 205 trial, trial patients received single-agent nivolumab. An independent review committee assessed best overall response by applying the 2007 International Working Group response criteria. PBMCs from the trial were collected at three points: immediately before nivolumab initiation (C1D1), and during therapy at cycle 2 day 1 and cycle 4 day 1. Peripheral blood was collected in 8 mL Vacutainer Cell Preparation Tubes, from which PBMCs were isolated by centrifugation and then cryopreserved. Purified CD4+ and CD8+ fractions were prepared only for cases in which an additional PBMC sample was available. On LS columns in a quadroMACS separator, the magnetically labelled cells were depleted, and the flow-through was collected as the purified fraction.

Between the V and J ends, shortened by 3 bases and 8 bases respectively, the junction contains 13 bases. CDR1 SGHAT and CDR2 FQNNGV are derived from the germline V gene. The CDR3 numbers 14 residues from cysteine through phenylalanine. The kept DNA is CDR3 alone, 42 bases in frame from the first base. The Qiagen DNeasy kit was used to extract genomic DNA both from unsorted PBMCs and from the negatively selected CD4+ and CD8+ fractions. TCR beta CDR3 regions were amplified by immunoSEQ multiplex PCR using primers annealing to V and J segments. Amplification bias was minimized using a synthetic immune receptor repertoire, and residual bias was removed computationally after sequencing. Turning to the authors' computational methods: Repertoire diversity was quantified as the Shannon entropy index using custom Python scripts. Unsorted, CD4+ and CD8+ repertoires were analyzed separately, except in combined analyses where CD4+ and CD8+ sequences were merged in silico. A clone was considered expanded if an increase in frequency of at least 2-fold after treatment relative to C1D1 was found, and a pseudocount of 0.5 was applied to clones undetected at baseline. Clones with 0 or 1 copy at C1D1 were classified as singleton clones, and clones with 2 or more copies were classified as non-singleton clones. By matching protein sequences in sorted samples from the same patient, clones expanded in unsorted samples were annotated as CD4+, CD8+ or unknown. Wilcoxon tests were applied to paired samples to test diversity changes from C1D1 to C4D1. TCRdb retrieved this table from immuneACCESS and kept in-frame rearrangements only. Not all clones are present; in checked studies, unresolved V genes account for under half, and no reason is known for the remainder. V and J calls and clone size follow that table, whereas D and trimming were derived from the DNA. The sample table lists approximately 11,000 clones, around 74% of them with a count of one. Clones ranked in the top ten supply about 3% of the sample.

A remark on this clone: It lacks a known antigen. Base qualities are missing; no much larger clone stands one base away.

The sample here was CD4+ T cells from blood, taken before the fourth cycle of nivolumab. The V and J segments used are TRBV11-2 and TRBJ1-4; a confident D gene designation cannot be given. The TCR originated in a human donor with classical Hodgkin lymphoma. The CDR3 sequence is CASSFRALGEKLFF. The DNA is as follows: TGTGCCAGCAGCTTTCGGGCGTTGGGAGAAAAACTGTTTTTT.